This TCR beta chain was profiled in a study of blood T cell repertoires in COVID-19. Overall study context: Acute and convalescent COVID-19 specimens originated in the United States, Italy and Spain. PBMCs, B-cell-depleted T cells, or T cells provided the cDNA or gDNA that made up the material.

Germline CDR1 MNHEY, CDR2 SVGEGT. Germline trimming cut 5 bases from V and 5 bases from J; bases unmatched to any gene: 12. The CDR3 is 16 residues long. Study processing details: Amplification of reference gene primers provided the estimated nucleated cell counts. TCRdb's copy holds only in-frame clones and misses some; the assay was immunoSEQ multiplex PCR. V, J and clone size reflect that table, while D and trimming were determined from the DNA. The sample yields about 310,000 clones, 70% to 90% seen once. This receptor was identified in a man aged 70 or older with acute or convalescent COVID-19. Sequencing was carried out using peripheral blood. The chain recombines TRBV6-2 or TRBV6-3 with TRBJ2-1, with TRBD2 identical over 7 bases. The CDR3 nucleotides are TGTGCCAGCAGTGACTATGAGCGGGGACCCCACAATGAGCAGTTCTTC. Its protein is CASSDYERGPHNEQFF.